Listed here is a single T cell receptor (beta chain). Antigen unknown. Here immunoSEQ multiplex PCR was the method, and the copy in TCRdb shows in-frame clones only, minus some. The sample includes fewer than 65,000 clones, 89% of them seen just once. V shed 6 bases and J 2 bases; nucleotides not matched to a gene: 9. The CDR3 runs 18 residues. Germline values: CDR1 MNHEY, CDR2 SMNVEV (reference sequence). Second-dose recipients at about 4 or about 12 weeks were treated as one pooled group. These data belong to a study of T cell responses to AZD1222 COVID-19 vaccine. Study conclusions and caveats: Of spike-specific TCRs, nearly half reportedly target regions left unmutated in variants. Vaccine-associated CD4 TCRs ranged over spike, dominating at 160-218 and 743-854.

Sequenced here: peripheral blood, sampled 28 days after the second AZD1222 dose. This TCR was recovered from an adult who received the AZD1222 COVID-19 vaccine. The chain combines TRBV27 with TRBJ2-3, with 15 bases that match TRBD2. CDR3 in amino acids: CASRNGLAGGVATDTQYF. The CDR3 coding sequence is TGTGCCAGCAGGAATGGACTAGCGGGAGGGGTAGCCACAGATACGCAGTATTTT.